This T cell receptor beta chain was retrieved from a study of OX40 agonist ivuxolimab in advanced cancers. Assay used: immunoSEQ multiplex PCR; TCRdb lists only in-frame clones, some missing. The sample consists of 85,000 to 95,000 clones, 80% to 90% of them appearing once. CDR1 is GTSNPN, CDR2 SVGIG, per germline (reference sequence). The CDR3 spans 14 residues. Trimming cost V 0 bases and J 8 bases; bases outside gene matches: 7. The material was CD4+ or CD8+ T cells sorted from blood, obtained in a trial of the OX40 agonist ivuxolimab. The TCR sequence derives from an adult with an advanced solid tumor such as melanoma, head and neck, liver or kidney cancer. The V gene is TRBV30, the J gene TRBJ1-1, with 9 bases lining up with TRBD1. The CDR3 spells CAWSVQQGAREAFF. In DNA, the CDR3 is TGTGCCTGGAGTGTACAACAGGGGGCGAGGGAAGCTTTCTTT.